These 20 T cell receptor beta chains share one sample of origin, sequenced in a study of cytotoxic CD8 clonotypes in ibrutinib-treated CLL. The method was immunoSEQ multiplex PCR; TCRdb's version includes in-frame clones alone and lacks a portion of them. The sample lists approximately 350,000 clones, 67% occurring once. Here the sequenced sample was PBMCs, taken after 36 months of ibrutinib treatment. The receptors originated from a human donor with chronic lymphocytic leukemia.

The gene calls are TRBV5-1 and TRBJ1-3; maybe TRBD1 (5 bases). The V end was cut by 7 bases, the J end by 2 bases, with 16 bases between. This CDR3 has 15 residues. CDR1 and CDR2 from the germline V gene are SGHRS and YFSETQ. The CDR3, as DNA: TGCGCCAGCTCCGAGTGGGGGTCGACTGGAAACACCATATATTTT. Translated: CASSEWGSTGNTIYF.

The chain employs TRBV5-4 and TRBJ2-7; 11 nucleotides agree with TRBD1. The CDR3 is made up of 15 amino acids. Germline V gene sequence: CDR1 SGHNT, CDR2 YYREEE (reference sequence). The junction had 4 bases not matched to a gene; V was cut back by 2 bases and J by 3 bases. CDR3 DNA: TGTGCCAGCAGCTTAGGGGACAGGGGGTTCTACGAGCAGTACTTC. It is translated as CASSLGDRGFYEQYF.

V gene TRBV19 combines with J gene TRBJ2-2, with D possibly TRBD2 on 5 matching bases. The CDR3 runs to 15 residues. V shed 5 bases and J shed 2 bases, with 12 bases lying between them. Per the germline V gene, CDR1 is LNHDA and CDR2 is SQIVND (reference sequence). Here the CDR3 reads CASSSRTANTGELFF. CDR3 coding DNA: TGTGCCAGTAGTTCACGGACTGCAAACACCGGGGAGCTGTTTTTT.

The chain's CDR3 is CATSRSSSGQRSTDTQYF. The CDR3, as DNA: TGTGCCACCAGCAGATCCTCGTCCGGGCAACGAAGCACAGATACGCAGTATTTT. The chain couples TRBV15 to TRBJ2-3, with D uncertain. The V gene's germline CDR1 is LNHNV and CDR2 YYDKDF (reference sequence). The CDR3 is 18 residues long. Trimming took off 2 bases at V and 0 bases at J, with 18 bases between the two ends.

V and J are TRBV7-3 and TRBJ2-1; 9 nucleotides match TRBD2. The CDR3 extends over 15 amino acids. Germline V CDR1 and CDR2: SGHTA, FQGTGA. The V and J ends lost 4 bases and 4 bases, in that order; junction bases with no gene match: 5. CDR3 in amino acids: CASSSAGGRYNEQFF. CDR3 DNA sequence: TGTGCCAGCAGCTCAGCGGGAGGTCGGTACAATGAGCAGTTCTTC.

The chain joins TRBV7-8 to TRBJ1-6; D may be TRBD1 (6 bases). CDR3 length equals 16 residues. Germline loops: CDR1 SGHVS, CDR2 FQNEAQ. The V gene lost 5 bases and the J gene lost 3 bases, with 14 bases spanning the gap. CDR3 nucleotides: TGTGCCAGCAGCACCCAGGGGACCCACTATAATTCACCCCTCCACTTT. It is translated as CASSTQGTHYNSPLHF.

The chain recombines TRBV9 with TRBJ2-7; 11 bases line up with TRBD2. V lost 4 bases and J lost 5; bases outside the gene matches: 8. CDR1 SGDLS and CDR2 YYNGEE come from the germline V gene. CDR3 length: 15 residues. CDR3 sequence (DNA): TGTGCCAGCAGCCCTCTAGCGGGGGGAGGAGACGAGCAGTACTTC. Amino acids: CASSPLAGGGDEQYF.

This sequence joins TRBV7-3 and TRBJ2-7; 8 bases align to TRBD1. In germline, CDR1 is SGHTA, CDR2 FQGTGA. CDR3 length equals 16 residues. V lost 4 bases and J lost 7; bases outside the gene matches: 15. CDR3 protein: CASSSAFPWTGYEQYF. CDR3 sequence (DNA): TGTGCCAGCAGCTCCGCATTCCCTTGGACAGGGTATGAGCAGTACTTC.

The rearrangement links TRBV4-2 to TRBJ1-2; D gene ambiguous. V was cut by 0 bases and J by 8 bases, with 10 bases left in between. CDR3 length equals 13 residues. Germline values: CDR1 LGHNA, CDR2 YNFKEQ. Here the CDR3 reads CASSQDIGRGYTF. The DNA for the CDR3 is TGTGCCAGCAGCCAAGACATCGGAAGGGGCTACACCTTC.

CDR3 sequence reads: CASRETDQETQYF. The CDR3 region has the DNA TGTGCCAGCAGAGAGACAGACCAAGAGACCCAGTACTTC. The J gene is TRBJ2-5, the V gene TRBV27, with D maybe TRBD1 (5 bases). In germline, CDR1 is MNHEY, CDR2 SMNVEV (reference sequence). The V end was cut by 6 bases, the J end by 0 bases, with 8 bases between. This CDR3 has 13 residues.

The CDR3 here is CASSLAGGSQYF. As DNA, the CDR3 is TGTGCCAGCAGCTTAGCGGGAGGGTCGCAGTATTTT. The chain employs TRBV7-2 and TRBJ2-3, with 7 positions matching TRBD2. CDR1 and CDR2 (germline): SGHTA, FQGNSA. The CDR3 runs to 12 residues. After removal of 0 bases from V and 10 bases from J, the junction contained 1 base not matched to a gene.

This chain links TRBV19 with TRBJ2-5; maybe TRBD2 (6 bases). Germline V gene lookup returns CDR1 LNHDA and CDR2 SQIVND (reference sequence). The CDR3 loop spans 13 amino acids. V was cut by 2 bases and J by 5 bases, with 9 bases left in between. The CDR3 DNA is TGTGCCAGTAGTATAAGCGGGCGGGAGACCCAGTACTTC. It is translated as CASSISGRETQYF.

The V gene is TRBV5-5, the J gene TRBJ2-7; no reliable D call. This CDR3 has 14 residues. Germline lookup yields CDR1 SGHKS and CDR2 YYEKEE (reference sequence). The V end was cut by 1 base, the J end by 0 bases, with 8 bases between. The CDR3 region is CASSLWGNSYEQYF. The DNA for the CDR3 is TGTGCCAGCAGCTTGTGGGGAAACTCCTACGAGCAGTACTTC.

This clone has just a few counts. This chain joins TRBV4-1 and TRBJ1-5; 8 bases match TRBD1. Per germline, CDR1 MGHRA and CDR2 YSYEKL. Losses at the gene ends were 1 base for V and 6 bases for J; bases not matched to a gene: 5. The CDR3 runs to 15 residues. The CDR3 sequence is CASSQADRGGQPQHF. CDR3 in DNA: TGCGCCAGCAGCCAAGCAGACAGGGGAGGTCAGCCCCAGCATTTT.

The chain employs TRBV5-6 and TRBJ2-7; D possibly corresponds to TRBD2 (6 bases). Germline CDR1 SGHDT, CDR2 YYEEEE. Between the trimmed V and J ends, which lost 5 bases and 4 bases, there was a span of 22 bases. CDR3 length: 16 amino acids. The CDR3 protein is CASSYRAIGGFYEQYF. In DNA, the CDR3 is TGTGCCAGCAGTTACCGGGCCATAGGAGGGTTTTACGAGCAGTACTTC. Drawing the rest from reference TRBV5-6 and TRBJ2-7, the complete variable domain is DAGVTQSPTHLIKTRGQQVTLRCSPKSGHDTVSWYQQALGQGPQFIFQYYEEEERQRGNFPDRFSGHQFPNYSSELNVNALLLGDSALYLCASSYRAIGGFYEQYFGPGTRLTVT.

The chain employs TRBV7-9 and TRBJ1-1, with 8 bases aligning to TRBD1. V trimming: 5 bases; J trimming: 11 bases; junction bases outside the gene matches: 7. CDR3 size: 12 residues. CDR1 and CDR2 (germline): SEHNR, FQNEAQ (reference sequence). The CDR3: CASSGSDRDAFF. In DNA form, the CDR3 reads TGTGCCAGCAGCGGTTCGGACAGGGATGCTTTCTTT.

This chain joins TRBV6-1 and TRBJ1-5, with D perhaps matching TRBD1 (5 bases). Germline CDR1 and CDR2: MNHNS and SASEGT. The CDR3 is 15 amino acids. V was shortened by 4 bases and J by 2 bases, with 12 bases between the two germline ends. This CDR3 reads CASSVTGVGNQPQHF. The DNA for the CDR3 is TGTGCCAGCAGTGTAACGGGGGTAGGCAATCAGCCCCAGCATTTT.

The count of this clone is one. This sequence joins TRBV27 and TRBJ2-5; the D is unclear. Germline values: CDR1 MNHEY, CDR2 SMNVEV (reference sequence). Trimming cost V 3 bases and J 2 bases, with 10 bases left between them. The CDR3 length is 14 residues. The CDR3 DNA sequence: TGTGCCAGCAGTTTTAATAAGAAACAAGAGACCCAGTACTTC. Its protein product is CASSFNKKQETQYF.

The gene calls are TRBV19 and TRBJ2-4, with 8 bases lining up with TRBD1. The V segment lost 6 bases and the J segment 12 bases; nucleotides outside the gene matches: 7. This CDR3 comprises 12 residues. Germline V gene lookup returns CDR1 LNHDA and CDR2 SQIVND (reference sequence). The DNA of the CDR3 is TGTGCCAGTAGCCAGGGGGCCGCGAATCAGTACTTC. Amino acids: CASSQGAANQYF.

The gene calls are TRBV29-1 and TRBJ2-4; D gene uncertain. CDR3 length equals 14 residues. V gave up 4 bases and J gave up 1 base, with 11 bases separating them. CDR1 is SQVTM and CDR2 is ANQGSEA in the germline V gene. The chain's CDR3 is CSVVPFGAKNIQYF. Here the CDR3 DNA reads TGCAGCGTTGTACCCTTTGGGGCCAAAAACATTCAGTACTTC.